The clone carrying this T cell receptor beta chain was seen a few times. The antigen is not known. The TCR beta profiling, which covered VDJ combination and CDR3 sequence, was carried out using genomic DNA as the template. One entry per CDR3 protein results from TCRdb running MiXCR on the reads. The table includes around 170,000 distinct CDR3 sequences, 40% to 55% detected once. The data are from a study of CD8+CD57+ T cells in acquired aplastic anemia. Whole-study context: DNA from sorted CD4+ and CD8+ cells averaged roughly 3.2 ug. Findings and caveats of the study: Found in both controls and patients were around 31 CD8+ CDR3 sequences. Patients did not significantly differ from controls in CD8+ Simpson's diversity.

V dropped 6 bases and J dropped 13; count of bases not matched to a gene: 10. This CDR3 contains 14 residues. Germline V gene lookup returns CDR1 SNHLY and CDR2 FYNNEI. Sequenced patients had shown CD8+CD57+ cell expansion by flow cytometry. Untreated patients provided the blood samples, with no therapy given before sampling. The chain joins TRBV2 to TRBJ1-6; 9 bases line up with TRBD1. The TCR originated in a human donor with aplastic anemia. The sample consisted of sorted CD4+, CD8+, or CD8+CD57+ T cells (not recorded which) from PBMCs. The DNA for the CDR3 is TGTGCCAGCAGGCTGGGACAGGGAGTCGCCCCCCTCCACTTT. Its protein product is CASRLGQGVAPLHF.